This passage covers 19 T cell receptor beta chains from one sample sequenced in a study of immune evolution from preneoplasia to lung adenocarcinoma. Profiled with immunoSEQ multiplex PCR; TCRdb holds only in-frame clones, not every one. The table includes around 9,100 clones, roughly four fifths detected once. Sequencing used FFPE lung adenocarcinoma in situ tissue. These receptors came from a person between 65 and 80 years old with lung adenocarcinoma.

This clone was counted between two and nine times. CDR3 protein: CASSGRAVRGYTF. CDR3 DNA: TGTGCCAGCAGTGGCCGGGCAGTGCGAGGCTACACCTTC. The V gene is TRBV28, the J gene TRBJ1-2, with D unresolved. The CDR3 sequence is 13 residues long. Germline V lookup: CDR1 MDHEN, CDR2 SYDVKM. Between the trimmed V and J ends, which lost 5 bases and 8 bases, there was a span of 15 bases.

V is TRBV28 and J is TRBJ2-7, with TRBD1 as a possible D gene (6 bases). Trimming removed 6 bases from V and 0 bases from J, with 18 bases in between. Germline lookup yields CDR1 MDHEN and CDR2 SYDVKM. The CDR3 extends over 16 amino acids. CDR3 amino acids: CASSSRNRVLSYEQYF. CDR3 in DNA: TGTGCCAGCAGCTCCCGAAACAGGGTCCTCTCCTACGAGCAGTACTTC.

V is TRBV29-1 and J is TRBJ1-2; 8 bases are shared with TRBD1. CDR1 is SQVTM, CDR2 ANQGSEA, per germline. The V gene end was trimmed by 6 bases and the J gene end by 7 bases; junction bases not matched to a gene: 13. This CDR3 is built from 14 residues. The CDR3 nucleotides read TGCAGCGTGGGGCCCGGGACAGGAAGAGGTGGCTACACCTTC. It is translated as CSVGPGTGRGGYTF.

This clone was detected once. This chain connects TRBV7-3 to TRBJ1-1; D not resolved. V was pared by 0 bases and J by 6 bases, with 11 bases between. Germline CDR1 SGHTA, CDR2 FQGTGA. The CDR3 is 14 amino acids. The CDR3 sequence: CASSLTPGEAEAFF. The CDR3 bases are TGTGCCAGCAGCTTAACGCCGGGAGAGGCTGAAGCTTTCTTT. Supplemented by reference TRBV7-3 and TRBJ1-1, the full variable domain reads GAGVSQTPSNKVTEKGKYVELRCDPISGHTALYWYRQSLGQGPEFLIYFQGTGAADDSGLPNDRFFAVRPEGSVSTLKIQRTERGDSAVYLCASSLTPGEAEAFFGQGTRLTVV.

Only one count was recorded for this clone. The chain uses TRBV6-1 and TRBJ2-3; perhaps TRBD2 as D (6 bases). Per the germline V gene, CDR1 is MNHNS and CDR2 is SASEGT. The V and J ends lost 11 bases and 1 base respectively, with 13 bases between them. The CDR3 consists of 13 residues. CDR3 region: CASHWEGTDTQYF. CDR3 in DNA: TGTGCCTCCCACTGGGAGGGCACAGATACGCAGTATTTT.

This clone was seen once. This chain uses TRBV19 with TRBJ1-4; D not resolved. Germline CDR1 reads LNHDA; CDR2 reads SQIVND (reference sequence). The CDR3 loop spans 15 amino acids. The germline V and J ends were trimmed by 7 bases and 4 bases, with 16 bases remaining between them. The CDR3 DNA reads TGTGCCAGTAAAAGTCTCCAGTCCGGTAATGAAAAACTGTTTTTT. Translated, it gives CASKSLQSGNEKLFF.

CDR3 sequence (DNA): TGCGCCAGCAGCAGGGGGTTAAACTATGGCTACACCTTC. Its protein is CASSRGLNYGYTF. The chain employs TRBV10-1 and TRBJ1-2; 7 nucleotides agree with TRBD1. Unmatched junction bases numbered 3, after V lost 6 bases and J lost 2 bases. This CDR3 region has 13 residues. CDR1 and CDR2 from the germline V gene are WNHNN and SYGVQD (reference sequence).

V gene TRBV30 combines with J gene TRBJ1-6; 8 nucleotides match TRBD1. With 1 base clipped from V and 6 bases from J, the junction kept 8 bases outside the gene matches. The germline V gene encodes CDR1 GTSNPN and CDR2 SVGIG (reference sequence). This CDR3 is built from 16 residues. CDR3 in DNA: TGTGCCTGGAGTGCCCTAGGACAGGGAGGTAATTCACCCCTCCACTTT. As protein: CAWSALGQGGNSPLHF.

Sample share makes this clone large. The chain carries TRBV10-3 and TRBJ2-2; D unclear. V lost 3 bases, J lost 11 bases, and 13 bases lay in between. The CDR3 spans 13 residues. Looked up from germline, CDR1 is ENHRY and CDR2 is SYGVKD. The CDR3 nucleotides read TGTGCCATCAGTGATACGAGCGTCCGAGAGCTGTTTTTT. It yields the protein CAISDTSVRELFF.

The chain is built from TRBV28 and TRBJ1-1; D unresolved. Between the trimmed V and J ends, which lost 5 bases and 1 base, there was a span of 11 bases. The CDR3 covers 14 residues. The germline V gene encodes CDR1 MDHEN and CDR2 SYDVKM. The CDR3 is CASSLTTGNTEAFF. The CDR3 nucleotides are TGTGCCAGCAGTCTCACGACGGGGAACACTGAAGCTTTCTTT.

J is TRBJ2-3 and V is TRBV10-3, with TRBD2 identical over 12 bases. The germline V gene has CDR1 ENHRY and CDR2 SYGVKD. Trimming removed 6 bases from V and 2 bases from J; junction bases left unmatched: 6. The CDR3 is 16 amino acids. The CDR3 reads CAISLGLAGPTDTQYF. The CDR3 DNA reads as TGTGCCATCAGCCTGGGACTAGCGGGCCCCACAGATACGCAGTATTTT.

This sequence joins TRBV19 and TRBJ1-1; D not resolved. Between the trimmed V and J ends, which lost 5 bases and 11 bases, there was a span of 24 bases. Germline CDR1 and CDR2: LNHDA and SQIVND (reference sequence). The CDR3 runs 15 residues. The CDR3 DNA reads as TGTGCCAGTAGTCCGAGACACCCGAGTAGGGCGGTGGCTTTCTTT. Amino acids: CASSPRHPSRAVAFF.

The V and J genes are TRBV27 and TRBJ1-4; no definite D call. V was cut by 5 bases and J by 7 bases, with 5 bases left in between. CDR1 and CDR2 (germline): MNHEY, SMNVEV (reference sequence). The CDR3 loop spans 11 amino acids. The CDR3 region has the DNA TGTGCCAGCAGTGCTGGTGAAAAACTGTTTTTT. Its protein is CASSAGEKLFF.

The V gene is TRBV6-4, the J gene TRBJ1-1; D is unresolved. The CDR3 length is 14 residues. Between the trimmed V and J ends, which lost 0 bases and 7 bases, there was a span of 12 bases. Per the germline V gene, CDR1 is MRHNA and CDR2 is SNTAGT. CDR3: CASSDSTDGGEAFF. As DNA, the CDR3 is TGTGCCAGCAGTGACTCCACGGACGGAGGTGAAGCTTTCTTT.

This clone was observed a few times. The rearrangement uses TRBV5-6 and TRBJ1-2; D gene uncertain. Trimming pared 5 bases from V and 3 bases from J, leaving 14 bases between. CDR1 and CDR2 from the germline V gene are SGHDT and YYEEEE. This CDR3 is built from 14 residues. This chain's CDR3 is CASREWPTHYGYTF. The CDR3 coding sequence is TGTGCCAGCAGAGAGTGGCCGACTCACTATGGCTACACCTTC.

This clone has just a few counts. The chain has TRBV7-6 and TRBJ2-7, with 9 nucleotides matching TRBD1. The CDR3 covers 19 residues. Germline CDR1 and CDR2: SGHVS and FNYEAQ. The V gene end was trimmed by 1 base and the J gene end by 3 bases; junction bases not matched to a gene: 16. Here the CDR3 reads CASSLGTGTGSTLYYEQYF. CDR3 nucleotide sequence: TGTGCCAGCAGCTTAGGTACCGGGACAGGGAGTACTCTATACTACGAGCAGTACTTC.

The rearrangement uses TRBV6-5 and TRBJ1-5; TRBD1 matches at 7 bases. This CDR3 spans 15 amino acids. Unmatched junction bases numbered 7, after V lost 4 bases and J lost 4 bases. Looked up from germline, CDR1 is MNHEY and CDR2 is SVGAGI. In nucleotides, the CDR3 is TGTGCCAGCAGTTCCCGACAGGGAGGTAATCAGCCCCAGCATTTT. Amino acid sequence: CASSSRQGGNQPQHF.

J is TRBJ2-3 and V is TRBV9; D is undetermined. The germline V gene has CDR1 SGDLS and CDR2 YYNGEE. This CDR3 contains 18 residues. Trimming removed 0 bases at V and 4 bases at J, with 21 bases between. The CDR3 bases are TGTGCCAGCAGCGTAGGTCTCAAAACTAAGCCCCGTCCAGATACGCAGTATTTT. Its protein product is CASSVGLKTKPRPDTQYF. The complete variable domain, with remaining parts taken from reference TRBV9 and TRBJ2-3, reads DSGVTQTPKHLITATGQRVTLRCSPRSGDLSVYWYQQSLDQGLQFLIQYYNGEERAKGNILERFSAQQFPDLHSELNLSSLELGDSALYFCASSVGLKTKPRPDTQYFGPGTRLTVL.

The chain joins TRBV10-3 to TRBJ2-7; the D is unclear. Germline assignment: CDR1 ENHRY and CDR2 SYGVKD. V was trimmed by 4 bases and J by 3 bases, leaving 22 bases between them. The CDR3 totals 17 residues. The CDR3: CAISAKIRASSYYEQYF. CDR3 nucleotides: TGTGCCATCAGTGCAAAAATACGGGCTTCATCCTACTACGAGCAGTACTTC.